A selection of T cell receptor beta chains follows, all from one sample in a study of PD-1 blockade in classical Hodgkin lymphoma. Data came from immunoSEQ multiplex PCR; TCRdb stores just in-frame clones and leaves some out. This repertoire shows around 13,000 clones, under 85% found once; its top ten account for approximately 25%. The sequencing used CD8+ T cells from blood, collected at baseline. All receptors derive from a human donor with classical Hodgkin lymphoma. Both conserved end residues are part of each CDR3. A D gene is named only where the DNA matches it firmly. Clone size is shown for a subset of rows, as once, few, many or a class of expanded clone.

abundance	v_gene	j_gene	d_gene	CDR3aa	CDR3nt
few	TRBV6-6	TRBJ1-2	TRBD1	CASSYIGQGSHGGYTF	TGTGCCAGCAGTTACATAGGACAGGGTTCCCATGGGGGCTACACCTTC
.	TRBV19	TRBJ2-7	.	CASSFGGAVPRTNYEQYF	TGTGCCAGTAGTTTTGGCGGGGCGGTACCTAGGACGAACTACGAGCAGTACTTC
.	TRBV6-5	TRBJ2-7	TRBD1	CASSYNRGQNEQYF	TGTGCCAGCAGTTACAACAGGGGGCAGAACGAGCAGTACTTC
.	TRBV5-5	TRBJ1-1	.	CASSLGENTEAFF	TGTGCCAGCAGCTTGGGAGAGAACACTGAAGCTTTCTTT
once	TRBV7-9	TRBJ2-1	.	CASSLGQGVHNEQFF	TGTGCCAGCAGCTTAGGGCAGGGTGTGCACAATGAGCAGTTCTTC
medium-sized	TRBV6-1	TRBJ2-1	.	CASSESVGNEQFF	TGTGCCAGCAGTGAATCGGTTGGCAATGAGCAGTTCTTC
.	TRBV5-1	TRBJ1-3	.	CASSDAGAGNTIYF	TGCGCCAGCAGCGATGCGGGAGCTGGAAACACCATATATTTT
.	TRBV4-2	TRBJ1-1	TRBD1	CASSARTGGATEAFF	TGTGCCAGCAGCGCCCGGACAGGGGGCGCGACTGAAGCTTTCTTT
.	TRBV6-5	TRBJ2-1	.	CASSGNPGFGKFF	TGTGCCAGCAGTGGAAACCCAGGGTTTGGGAAGTTCTTC
.	TRBV9	TRBJ2-7	TRBD2	CASSLDGGFYEQYF	TGTGCCAGCAGCCTCGACGGGGGGTTTTACGAGCAGTACTTC
.	TRBV9	TRBJ2-6	.	CASSVVHREVISGANVLTF	TGTGCCAGCAGCGTAGTTCACAGGGAGGTCATATCTGGGGCCAACGTCCTGACTTTC
.	TRBV4-2	TRBJ2-7	TRBD2	CASSQGTSPTYEQYF	TGTGCCAGCAGCCAGGGGACTAGCCCAACCTACGAGCAGTACTTC
.	TRBV2	TRBJ2-3	TRBD2	CGGLAGRLTQYF	TGTGGAGGACTAGCGGGGAGACTTACGCAGTATTTT
.	TRBV4-1	TRBJ1-4	TRBD1	CASSQGTGRSDNEKLFF	TGCGCCAGCAGCCAAGGGACAGGGAGAAGTGATAATGAAAAACTGTTTTTT
.	TRBV15	TRBJ2-7	TRBD2	CATKYRDSGGEQYF	TGTGCCACCAAGTACCGGGACTCGGGGGGCGAGCAGTACTTC
.	TRBV13	TRBJ2-4	.	CASSRDLAKNIQYF	TGTGCCAGCAGCAGGGACTTAGCCAAAAACATTCAGTACTTC
.	TRBV6-4	TRBJ2-1	TRBD1	CASSDGTGFYNEQFF	TGTGCCAGCAGTGACGGGACAGGTTTTTACAATGAGCAGTTCTTC
few	TRBV7-9	TRBJ2-7	.	CASSGGSYEQYF	TGTGCCAGCAGCGGGGGCAGCTACGAGCAGTACTTC
.	TRBV15	TRBJ2-7	TRBD1	CATSRDSVAWDSSYEQYF	TGTGCCACCAGCAGAGATTCGGTGGCGTGGGACAGCTCCTACGAGCAGTACTTC
once	TRBV7-6	TRBJ2-1	.	CASSLGPEGRTASEQFF	TGTGCCAGCAGCTTAGGACCTGAGGGCCGAACCGCCAGTGAGCAGTTCTTC
once	TRBV4-3	TRBJ2-7	.	CASSLGSPSTYEQYF	TGCGCCAGCAGTCTCGGGAGTCCTAGTACCTACGAGCAGTACTTC
medium-sized	TRBV6-1	TRBJ2-2	.	CASSEGVFSVTGELFF	TGTGCCAGCAGTGAAGGCGTGTTTTCCGTTACCGGGGAGCTGTTTTTT
few	TRBV13	TRBJ1-6	.	CASSLRQPNSPLHF	TGTGCCAGCAGCTTACGACAGCCAAATTCACCCCTCCACTTT
.	TRBV4-1	TRBJ2-7	.	CASSQDQDYEQYF	TGCGCCAGCAGCCAAGATCAGGATTACGAGCAGTACTTC
.	TRBV7-9	TRBJ1-2	.	CASSLVEPLFRGYTF	TGTGCCAGCAGCTTAGTTGAGCCCCTATTTCGTGGCTACACCTTC
.	TRBV6-1	TRBJ2-7	.	CASSPSPDYEQYF	TGTGCCAGCAGTCCAAGCCCGGACTACGAGCAGTACTTC
.	TRBV19	TRBJ1-2	.	CASSIIHPTNYGYTF	TGTGCCAGTAGTATTATCCACCCTACTAACTATGGCTACACCTTC